This TCR beta chain was recovered during a study of blood T cell repertoires in COVID-19. CDR3 size: 13 residues. Germline lookup yields CDR1 LNHDA and CDR2 SQIVND (reference sequence). Trimming cost V 3 bases and J 1 base, with 6 bases left between them. Profiling relied on immunoSEQ multiplex PCR, and the TCRdb table lists in-frame clones only, not all of them. The sample consists of some 150,000 clones, 65% to 85% of them appearing once. The V call is TRBV19, the J call TRBJ1-1; D unresolved. The source of this sequence is a woman over 75 with acute or convalescent COVID-19. Material: peripheral blood. CDR3 nucleotides: TGTGCCAGTAGTATCGGGTGGAACACTGAAGCTTTCTTT. Protein sequence: CASSIGWNTEAFF.